In this sample, the clone carrying this T cell receptor beta chain turned up a few times. This sample is drawn from a study of blood T cell repertoires in COVID-19. Study overall: T cells, B-cell-depleted T cells, or PBMCs supplied cDNA or gDNA.

Method: immunoSEQ multiplex PCR; TCRdb's copy keeps in-frame clones and lacks some. The sample carries approximately 200,000 clones, 86% recorded once. All enrollees were roughly 18 to 100 years old and from 25 or so US areas. This CDR3 is 14 amino acids long. V was pared by 3 bases and J by 11 bases, with 7 bases of the junction left unmatched. Per germline, CDR1 LGHNT and CDR2 FRNRAP. Sequencing was carried out using PBMCs or T cells enriched from blood (not recorded which). The chain couples TRBV12-5 to TRBJ1-6; 7 nucleotides align to TRBD1. This TCR derives from a woman in her thirties who had been exposed to COVID-19. The CDR3: CASGFGAGGTPLHF. The CDR3 DNA reads TGTGCTAGTGGTTTTGGGGCAGGGGGTACACCCCTCCACTTT.